Listed below are T cell receptor beta chains from one sample, sequenced in a study of T cell responses to AZD1222 COVID-19 vaccine. Clones were read by immunoSEQ multiplex PCR, and TCRdb kept only the in-frame ones, dropping some. This sample carries roughly 190,000 clones, about 89% of them seen once, and the ten largest clones take about 3.5%. The source material was peripheral blood, sampled 28 days after the second AZD1222 dose. The receptor source for this set is an adult who received the AZD1222 COVID-19 vaccine. The CDR3 runs from the conserved cysteine through the conserved F or W. The order of the fields is J gene, clone size, V gene, D gene, CDR3 protein, CDR3 DNA. A D gene is named only where the DNA matches it firmly. Clone size is stated in some rows and not others, as once, few, many or a class when expanded.

j_call: TRBJ2-1
clone_size: -
v_call: TRBV7-3
d_call: -
cdr3_aa: CASSQQENEQFF
cdr3_nt: TGTGCCAGCTCCCAACAGGAGAATGAGCAGTTCTTC

j_call: TRBJ1-6
clone_size: -
v_call: TRBV10-3
d_call: -
cdr3_aa: CAIGVQNSPLHF
cdr3_nt: TGTGCCATCGGAGTTCAAAATTCACCCCTCCACTTT

j_call: TRBJ1-6
clone_size: -
v_call: TRBV27
d_call: -
cdr3_aa: CASRSGGAYNSPLHF
cdr3_nt: TGTGCCAGCCGATCGGGAGGCGCCTATAATTCACCCCTCCACTTT

j_call: TRBJ1-2
clone_size: -
v_call: TRBV6-1
d_call: -
cdr3_aa: CASSELLTGIDGYTF
cdr3_nt: TGTGCCAGCAGTGAACTATTAACTGGGATAGACGGCTACACCTTC

j_call: TRBJ1-5
clone_size: -
v_call: TRBV10-3
d_call: -
cdr3_aa: CAISESVDNQPQHF
cdr3_nt: TGTGCCATCAGTGAGTCAGTGGACAATCAGCCCCAGCATTTT

j_call: TRBJ1-5
clone_size: once
v_call: TRBV30
d_call: TRBD1
cdr3_aa: CAWSGGQGADQPQHF
cdr3_nt: TGTGCCTGGAGTGGTGGCCAGGGGGCCGATCAGCCCCAGCATTTT

j_call: TRBJ1-2
clone_size: few
v_call: TRBV28
d_call: -
cdr3_aa: CASIGSEGYTF
cdr3_nt: TGTGCCAGCATCGGGTCGGAGGGCTACACCTTC

j_call: TRBJ2-1
clone_size: -
v_call: TRBV28
d_call: TRBD2
cdr3_aa: CASSTRGRAGGVGNEQFF
cdr3_nt: TGTGCCAGCAGTACCAGAGGCCGAGCGGGAGGGGTGGGGAATGAGCAGTTCTTC

j_call: TRBJ2-7
clone_size: -
v_call: TRBV9
d_call: TRBD2
cdr3_aa: CASSATSATHEQYF
cdr3_nt: TGTGCCAGCAGCGCGACTAGCGCAACCCACGAGCAGTACTTC

j_call: TRBJ1-1
clone_size: -
v_call: TRBV28
d_call: TRBD1
cdr3_aa: CASSPPLTGAFF
cdr3_nt: TGTGCCAGCAGCCCTCCCCTGACAGGGGCTTTCTTT

j_call: TRBJ1-2
clone_size: -
v_call: TRBV7-9
d_call: -
cdr3_aa: CASSFGKGNYGYTF
cdr3_nt: TGTGCCAGCAGCTTCGGGAAGGGTAACTATGGCTACACCTTC

j_call: TRBJ2-5
clone_size: -
v_call: TRBV5-5
d_call: TRBD2
cdr3_aa: CASSAGLAGGPKQETQYF
cdr3_nt: TGTGCCAGCAGTGCTGGACTAGCGGGAGGGCCGAAACAAGAGACCCAGTACTTC

j_call: TRBJ2-1
clone_size: once
v_call: TRBV28
d_call: TRBD2
cdr3_aa: CASSFSGRAVDEQFF
cdr3_nt: TGTGCCAGCAGTTTCTCCGGGAGGGCCGTAGACGAGCAGTTCTTC

j_call: TRBJ1-2
clone_size: -
v_call: TRBV2
d_call: -
cdr3_aa: CASSTSPNYGYTF
cdr3_nt: TGTGCCAGCAGTACGAGTCCGAACTATGGCTACACCTTC

j_call: TRBJ1-1
clone_size: -
v_call: TRBV4-3
d_call: -
cdr3_aa: CASSQEGGFAFF
cdr3_nt: TGCGCCAGCAGCCAAGAGGGAGGTTTCGCTTTCTTT

j_call: TRBJ1-1
clone_size: few
v_call: TRBV28
d_call: -
cdr3_aa: CASSAPGERGKSEAFF
cdr3_nt: TGTGCCAGCAGTGCCCCGGGGGAGCGGGGGAAAAGTGAAGCTTTCTTT

j_call: TRBJ2-7
clone_size: -
v_call: TRBV2
d_call: TRBD2
cdr3_aa: CASRIPTSGLYEQYF
cdr3_nt: TGTGCCAGCAGGATACCGACTAGCGGGCTGTACGAGCAGTACTTC

j_call: TRBJ2-2
clone_size: -
v_call: TRBV7-8
d_call: -
cdr3_aa: CASSLSQEGTRNTGELFF
cdr3_nt: TGTGCCAGCAGCCTGAGTCAGGAGGGGACAAGGAACACCGGGGAGCTGTTTTTT

j_call: TRBJ2-7
clone_size: -
v_call: TRBV5-1
d_call: TRBD2
cdr3_aa: CASSLVGGSYEQYF
cdr3_nt: TGCGCCAGCAGCTTGGTGGGAGGGAGCTACGAGCAGTACTTC

j_call: TRBJ2-3
clone_size: -
v_call: TRBV24-1
d_call: TRBD2
cdr3_aa: CATSDSTSGRSDTQYF
cdr3_nt: TGTGCCACCAGTGACTCGACTAGCGGGAGGTCCGATACGCAGTATTTT

j_call: TRBJ1-6
clone_size: once
v_call: TRBV11-2
d_call: -
cdr3_aa: CASSSGTTYNSPLHF
cdr3_nt: TGTGCCAGCAGCTCAGGGACAACCTATAATTCACCCCTCCACTTT

j_call: TRBJ2-6
clone_size: -
v_call: TRBV11-3
d_call: -
cdr3_aa: CASSLDQPGSGLFGLTF
cdr3_nt: TGTGCCAGCAGCTTAGACCAACCAGGGTCGGGGCTCTTCGGCCTGACTTTC

j_call: TRBJ1-5
clone_size: -
v_call: TRBV5-1
d_call: TRBD1
cdr3_aa: CASSIPGTGDNQPQHF
cdr3_nt: TGCGCCAGCAGCATACCCGGGACAGGGGACAATCAGCCCCAGCATTTT

j_call: TRBJ1-3
clone_size: -
v_call: TRBV6-1
d_call: -
cdr3_aa: CASSEKAGNTIYF
cdr3_nt: TGTGCCAGCAGTGAGAAGGCTGGAAACACCATATATTTT

j_call: TRBJ2-7
clone_size: -
v_call: TRBV7-9
d_call: -
cdr3_aa: CASSPSPRQFRMGEQYF
cdr3_nt: TGTGCCAGCAGCCCCTCGCCACGACAATTCCGGATGGGTGAGCAGTACTTC

j_call: TRBJ2-3
clone_size: -
v_call: TRBV11-3
d_call: TRBD2
cdr3_aa: CASSLLAGAEDTQYF
cdr3_nt: TGTGCCAGCAGCTTACTAGCGGGAGCGGAAGATACGCAGTATTTT

j_call: TRBJ1-5
clone_size: -
v_call: TRBV27
d_call: -
cdr3_aa: CASSPQGEGNQPQHF
cdr3_nt: TGTGCCAGCAGTCCACAGGGTGAGGGCAATCAGCCCCAGCATTTT

j_call: TRBJ2-5
clone_size: -
v_call: TRBV10-2
d_call: TRBD2
cdr3_aa: CASSDGAGGTSIMDQYF
cdr3_nt: TGCGCCAGCAGTGATGGTGCCGGGGGGACTAGCATAATGGACCAGTACTTC

j_call: TRBJ2-3
clone_size: -
v_call: TRBV4-3
d_call: TRBD2
cdr3_aa: CASSLSGRGQTDTQYF
cdr3_nt: TGCGCCAGCAGCCTTAGCGGGAGAGGGCAGACAGATACGCAGTATTTT

j_call: TRBJ1-1
clone_size: -
v_call: TRBV30
d_call: -
cdr3_aa: CAWSVNSLTEAFF
cdr3_nt: TGTGCCTGGAGTGTTAACAGCCTCACTGAAGCTTTCTTT

j_call: TRBJ2-1
clone_size: -
v_call: TRBV7-3
d_call: TRBD2
cdr3_aa: CASSLQLAGYNEQFF
cdr3_nt: TGTGCCAGCAGCTTACAACTAGCGGGATACAATGAGCAGTTCTTC

j_call: TRBJ1-5
clone_size: -
v_call: TRBV15
d_call: -
cdr3_aa: CATTEGLNQPQHF
cdr3_nt: TGTGCCACCACCGAGGGACTCAATCAGCCCCAGCATTTT

j_call: TRBJ1-5
clone_size: -
v_call: TRBV6-5
d_call: -
cdr3_aa: CASSFNRIQPQHF
cdr3_nt: TGTGCCAGCAGTTTCAACAGGATTCAGCCCCAGCATTTT

j_call: TRBJ2-1
clone_size: -
v_call: TRBV9
d_call: -
cdr3_aa: CASSPGPNEQFF
cdr3_nt: TGTGCCAGCAGCCCCGGACCCAATGAGCAGTTCTTC

j_call: TRBJ2-2
clone_size: -
v_call: TRBV11-2
d_call: -
cdr3_aa: CASSLGSGAGELFF
cdr3_nt: TGTGCCAGCAGCTTAGGGTCCGGGGCCGGGGAGCTGTTTTTT

j_call: TRBJ2-1
clone_size: -
v_call: TRBV11-3
d_call: TRBD2
cdr3_aa: CAGGLVGDTEQFF
cdr3_nt: TGTGCCGGAGGACTAGTGGGAGATACTGAGCAGTTCTTC

j_call: TRBJ2-7
clone_size: -
v_call: TRBV27
d_call: TRBD1
cdr3_aa: CASSPGTGGYEQYF
cdr3_nt: TGTGCCAGCAGTCCCGGGACAGGGGGCTACGAGCAGTACTTC

j_call: TRBJ2-4
clone_size: -
v_call: TRBV3-1/TRBV3-2
d_call: -
cdr3_aa: CASSAGKDLNIQYF
cdr3_nt: TGTGCCAGCAGCGCCGGTAAGGACTTAAACATTCAGTACTTC

j_call: TRBJ2-2
clone_size: -
v_call: TRBV5-6
d_call: -
cdr3_aa: CASSLGTATGELFF
cdr3_nt: TGTGCCAGCAGCTTGGGGACAGCGACCGGGGAGCTGTTTTTT

j_call: TRBJ1-2
clone_size: -
v_call: TRBV28
d_call: TRBD1
cdr3_aa: CASGRQGDTFSGGYTF
cdr3_nt: TGTGCCAGCGGCCGACAGGGCGATACCTTTTCGGGTGGCTACACCTTC

j_call: TRBJ2-5
clone_size: -
v_call: TRBV24-1
d_call: TRBD2
cdr3_aa: CATSDPREGETQYF
cdr3_nt: TGTGCCACCAGTGATCCCCGGGAGGGAGAGACCCAGTACTTC

j_call: TRBJ2-2
clone_size: once
v_call: TRBV12-3/TRBV12-4
d_call: -
cdr3_aa: CASSSPNTGELFF
cdr3_nt: TGTGCCAGCAGTTCCCCGAACACCGGGGAGCTGTTTTTT

j_call: TRBJ2-1
clone_size: -
v_call: TRBV12-2
d_call: -
cdr3_aa: CASRPGLSKNNEQFF
cdr3_nt: TGTGCAAGTCGCCCGGGACTAAGTAAAAACAATGAGCAGTTCTTC

j_call: TRBJ2-2
clone_size: once
v_call: TRBV19
d_call: -
cdr3_aa: CASGGSTGELFF
cdr3_nt: TGTGCCAGCGGGGGCAGCACCGGGGAGCTGTTTTTT

j_call: TRBJ1-2
clone_size: -
v_call: TRBV9
d_call: TRBD1
cdr3_aa: CASSEGQGGNYGYTF
cdr3_nt: TGTGCCAGCAGCGAGGGACAGGGCGGAAACTATGGCTACACCTTC